This is a list of T cell receptor beta chains from one sample in a study of T cells in localized non-small cell lung cancer. This table comes from immunoSEQ multiplex PCR, and its TCRdb copy is limited to in-frame clones, with some not included. This table has fewer than 40,000 clones, over 75% appearing once. The source was peripheral blood, collected before any cancer treatment. Receptors originate from a male donor aged 60 or over with stage III lung adenocarcinoma. Both conserved end residues are part of each CDR3. A D gene is named only where the DNA matches it firmly. Not every row has a clone size; where given, it reads once, few, many or a size class.

V gene	CDR3 length	clone size	J gene	D gene	CDR3 DNA	CDR3 protein
TRBV28	12	.	TRBJ1-1	.	TGTGCCAGCAGTCAACTCCGGACTGAAGCTTTCTTT	CASSQLRTEAFF
TRBV10-3	14	.	TRBJ1-2	.	TGTGCCATCAGAGCTGGGGGCCTCTCCTATGGCTACACCTTC	CAIRAGGLSYGYTF
TRBV7-3	14	.	TRBJ2-2	.	TGTGCCAGCAGCCTCGCCCCAGACACCGGGGAGCTGTTTTTT	CASSLAPDTGELFF
TRBV10-2	15	once	TRBJ1-1	.	TGCGCCAGCAGTGAATGGGGCGGAACGAACACTGAAGCTTTCTTT	CASSEWGGTNTEAFF
TRBV15	15	.	TRBJ1-2	.	TGTGCCACCAGCAGAGGGGGGCCCTATAACTATGGCTACACCTTC	CATSRGGPYNYGYTF
TRBV2	15	once	TRBJ2-3	.	TGTGCCAGCAGAGCCGGGACCCAGGGCACAGATACGCAGTATTTT	CASRAGTQGTDTQYF
TRBV18	13	.	TRBJ2-5	.	TGTGCCAGCTCACGCGGGACAGAAGAGACCCAGTACTTC	CASSRGTEETQYF
TRBV11-3	16	.	TRBJ2-3	TRBD2	TGTGCCAGCAGCTTAGGCTCTCTAGCGGGCACAGATACGCAGTATTTT	CASSLGSLAGTDTQYF
TRBV6-1	16	.	TRBJ2-2	TRBD1	TGTGCCAGCAGTGAACACGGGACAGGGGGTACCGGGGAGCTGTTTTTT	CASSEHGTGGTGELFF
TRBV5-1	16	.	TRBJ2-7	TRBD1	TGCGCCAGCAGCGGTATTCAGGGGGCCCTGCCCTACGAGCAGTACTTC	CASSGIQGALPYEQYF
TRBV11-2	18	.	TRBJ2-2	TRBD2	TGTGCCAGCAGCTTAGGAGAAATAGCGGGGGGTATCACCGGGGAGCTGTTTTTT	CASSLGEIAGGITGELFF
TRBV7-9	15	.	TRBJ2-1	TRBD1	TGTGCCAGCAGCCAGTACCGGGACAGGGCGAATGAGCAGTTCTTC	CASSQYRDRANEQFF
TRBV6-5	16	.	TRBJ1-1	TRBD1	TGTGCCAGCAGTTACATGAGGACAGGGGGCTCGGCTGAAGCTTTCTTT	CASSYMRTGGSAEAFF
TRBV18	15	.	TRBJ1-2	.	TGTGCCAGCTCACCACCTTCGGCAGGGGTTAATGGCTACACCTTC	CASSPPSAGVNGYTF
TRBV7-9	15	few	TRBJ1-1	.	TGTGCCAGCAGCTTAGCCCGGGCCAGAAACACTGAAGCTTTCTTT	CASSLARARNTEAFF
TRBV5-1	16	.	TRBJ2-6	.	TGCGCCAGTTTACAGGGCGGAGGCTCTGGGGCCAACGTCCTGACTTTC	CASLQGGGSGANVLTF
TRBV6-6	15	.	TRBJ2-5	TRBD1	TGTGCCAGCAGTCAACCGGGACAGGGGGAAGAGACCCAGTACTTC	CASSQPGQGEETQYF
TRBV30	13	.	TRBJ2-7	.	TGTGCCTGCCCTGCAAGGGGGGGGTACGAGCAGTACTTC	CACPARGGYEQYF
TRBV28	11	.	TRBJ2-7	.	TGTGCCAGCAGTTTTAGCTCTTTGAAGTACTTC	CASSFSSLKYF
TRBV5-6	14	.	TRBJ1-5	.	TGTGCCAGCAGCTCACCCAGGGTTGATCAGCCCCAGCATTTT	CASSSPRVDQPQHF
TRBV6-5	14	.	TRBJ1-1	.	TGTGCCAGCAGTTATCTAAGGACAGACACTGAAGCTTTCTTT	CASSYLRTDTEAFF
TRBV30	15	.	TRBJ2-3	.	TGTGCCTGGGGCGCTTTTTATCGGGGGCAAGATACGCAGTATTTT	CAWGAFYRGQDTQYF
TRBV5-8	13	.	TRBJ1-2	.	TGTGCCAGCAGCCCGGCAGGACCAAATGGCTACACCTTC	CASSPAGPNGYTF
TRBV7-2	14	few	TRBJ1-2	.	TGTGCCAGCAGCTTAGCGCAGGGGACCTATGGCTACACCTTC	CASSLAQGTYGYTF
TRBV2	13	.	TRBJ2-7	TRBD1	TGTGCCAGCAGAGGGGGCGAGTTCGACGAGCAGTACTTC	CASRGGEFDEQYF
TRBV4-2	15	.	TRBJ2-3	TRBD2	TGTGCCAGCAGCCAAGGAGCGGGAGACACAGATACGCAGTATTTT	CASSQGAGDTDTQYF
TRBV29-1	12	.	TRBJ1-2	.	TGCAGCGCTGCTAGCGCGAACTATGGCTACACCTTC	CSAASANYGYTF
TRBV7-8	15	.	TRBJ1-4	.	TGTGCCAGCAGCCCCCCGGGGGGCCTTAATGAAAAACTGTTTTTT	CASSPPGGLNEKLFF
TRBV6-1	14	.	TRBJ2-5	TRBD1	TGTGCCAGCAGTGAGCCGGGACAGGGAGAGACCCAGTACTTC	CASSEPGQGETQYF
TRBV11-1	13	.	TRBJ1-1	.	TGTGCCAGCAGCATATACAGGGAAACTGAAGCTTTCTTT	CASSIYRETEAFF
TRBV4-2	16	.	TRBJ2-7	.	TGTGCCAGCAGCCACGCCCTTAAACAGGGAACCTACGAGCAGTACTTC	CASSHALKQGTYEQYF
TRBV30	14	.	TRBJ1-5	.	TGTGCCTGGAACCGCGAGGGGAGATGGCAGCCCCAGCATTTT	CAWNREGRWQPQHF
TRBV27	16	.	TRBJ2-7	TRBD2	TGTGCCAGCAGTTTACTGTTAGCGGGGGGCCCCTGGGAGCAGTACTTC	CASSLLLAGGPWEQYF
TRBV9	15	.	TRBJ2-2	TRBD2	TGTGCCAGCAGCGCAGCGGGGAGTTTGACCGGGGAGCTGTTTTTT	CASSAAGSLTGELFF
TRBV5-1	13	.	TRBJ2-7	.	TGCGCCAGCAGCCCAGTCTATGAGGGCGAGCAGTACTTC	CASSPVYEGEQYF
TRBV5-1	13	.	TRBJ1-2	.	TGCGCCAGCAGCTTGGATTATAACTATGGCTACACCTTC	CASSLDYNYGYTF
TRBV5-1	15	once	TRBJ1-1	.	TGCGCCAGCAGCCCAACCTCGGGGCGTGGCACTGAAGCTTTCTTT	CASSPTSGRGTEAFF
TRBV19	15	.	TRBJ1-2	.	TGTGCCAGTAGTGTGGGATTTTTCGGTGACTATGGCTACACCTTC	CASSVGFFGDYGYTF
TRBV6-9	11	.	TRBJ2-5	.	TGTGCCAGCAGGACAGGTTCGACCCAGTACTTC	CASRTGSTQYF
TRBV6-6	10	.	TRBJ1-1	.	TGTGCCAGCTCTGTAACTGAAGCTTTCTTT	CASSVTEAFF
TRBV6-1	15	.	TRBJ2-3	.	TGTGCCAGCAGTGAACCGGGGGCCGGCACAGATACGCAGTATTTT	CASSEPGAGTDTQYF
TRBV18	17	.	TRBJ2-7	TRBD2	TGTGCCAGCTCACCGAGGAAACTAGCGGGGGGCTCCTACGAGCAGTACTTC	CASSPRKLAGGSYEQYF
TRBV9	13	once	TRBJ1-3	.	TGTGCCAGCAACAGCGGCTCTGGAAACACCATATATTTT	CASNSGSGNTIYF
TRBV18	14	.	TRBJ2-5	.	TGTGCCAGCTCCCTTGGGGCAGTACAAGAGACCCAGTACTTC	CASSLGAVQETQYF
TRBV6-6	13	.	TRBJ1-2	.	TGTGCCAGCAGTTACTCGGGGAGGGCCGGCTACACCTTC	CASSYSGRAGYTF
TRBV7-9	15	few	TRBJ1-4	.	TGTGCCAGCAGCTTGAACGGACAGACTAATGAAAAACTGTTTTTT	CASSLNGQTNEKLFF
TRBV7-2	13	.	TRBJ1-4	.	TGTGCCAGCAGCCCTCTCGGGCAGGAGAAACTGTTTTTT	CASSPLGQEKLFF
TRBV5-1	14	.	TRBJ2-3	.	TGCGCCAGCAGCTTGGACAGCAGCACAGATACGCAGTATTTT	CASSLDSSTDTQYF
TRBV7-9	10	.	TRBJ2-3	.	TGTGCCAGCAACACAGATACGCAGTATTTT	CASNTDTQYF
TRBV5-1	16	once	TRBJ2-5	TRBD2	TGCGCCAGCAGCCGCGGCGGGGGGATTTACCAAGAGACCCAGTACTTC	CASSRGGGIYQETQYF
TRBV18	17	.	TRBJ1-4	.	TGTGCCAGCTCACCACTTAATAGAGGCCAAGGGTCTGAAAAACTGTTTTTT	CASSPLNRGQGSEKLFF
TRBV30	13	.	TRBJ2-7	.	TGTGCCTGGAGAAAGATGGGGGGAGGCGAGCAGTACTTC	CAWRKMGGGEQYF